Listed below are T cell receptor beta chains from one sample, sequenced in a study of Tregs in tolerant kidney transplant recipients. The repertoire was sequenced with immunoSEQ multiplex PCR; TCRdb's copy has only in-frame clones and lacks some. The sample yields about 120,000 clones, roughly 92% seen once. Sequenced sample: CD4+ T cells from blood. These receptors came from a human donor in good health. Both conserved end residues are part of each CDR3. D genes are given only for firm matches. Expanded clones are given a class, and other clones once, few, many or no size at all.

13 | NA | NA | TRBJ2-7 | TRBV19 | TGTGCCAGTAGTACCGCACTAGCCTACGAGCAGTACTTC | CASSTALAYEQYF
16 | NA | NA | TRBJ1-1 | TRBV4-1 | TGCGCCAGCAGCCAGGGAGGGAAGGGTTTAAACACTGAAGCTTTCTTT | CASSQGGKGLNTEAFF
15 | NA | NA | TRBJ2-7 | TRBV2 | TGTGCCAGCAGTGGGGTCGGCGGTCCCTCCTACGAGCAGTACTTC | CASSGVGGPSYEQYF
16 | NA | TRBD2 | TRBJ2-2 | TRBV7-9 | TGTGCCAGCAGCCCAAATAGCGGGGGTGATTCCGGGGAGCTGTTTTTT | CASSPNSGGDSGELFF
17 | NA | TRBD1 | TRBJ1-2 | TRBV19 | TGTGCCCTTGGCCCCGACAGGGGGCGGCCAAAAACTTATGGCTACACCTTC | CALGPDRGRPKTYGYTF
14 | NA | NA | TRBJ1-1 | TRBV9 | TGTGCCAGCAGCCTTGGACGTAAGAACACTGAAGCTTTCTTT | CASSLGRKNTEAFF
11 | NA | NA | TRBJ1-1 | TRBV20-1 | TGCAGTGCCCTCCTCGTGACTGAAGCTTTCTTT | CSALLVTEAFF
13 | NA | NA | TRBJ2-7 | TRBV13 | TGTGCCAGCAGCACCCGACAGGTGGACGAGCAGTACTTC | CASSTRQVDEQYF
15 | NA | NA | TRBJ2-1 | TRBV5-4 | TGTGCCAGCAGCTTGGAGGACTCCCTCGGTAATGAGCAGTTCTTC | CASSLEDSLGNEQFF
15 | NA | NA | TRBJ1-2 | TRBV7-2 | TGTGCCAGCAGCGAAGGGCCTTCAGGGAGCTATGGCTACACCTTC | CASSEGPSGSYGYTF
15 | NA | TRBD1 | TRBJ1-2 | TRBV11-2 | TGTGCCAGCAGCTTATTTCAGGGGGGGAACTATGGCTACACCTTC | CASSLFQGGNYGYTF
14 | few | NA | TRBJ1-2 | TRBV25-1 | TGTGCCAGCAGTGAACAGGCCCGGGCAGGAGGCTACACCTTC | CASSEQARAGGYTF
18 | NA | NA | TRBJ2-6 | TRBV7-9 | TGTGCCAGCAGCTTAAGCAGGGGTTCTTTCTCTGGGGCCAACGTCCTGACTTTC | CASSLSRGSFSGANVLTF
14 | NA | NA | TRBJ2-5 | TRBV29-1 | TGCAGCGTTGAAGATACGGGATGGGCGGAGACCCAGTACTTC | CSVEDTGWAETQYF
18 | NA | TRBD1 | TRBJ2-1 | TRBV5-4 | TGTGCCAGCAGCTTGGCGGGTGTGGGGACAGGTTTTCGAAATGAGCAGTTCTTC | CASSLAGVGTGFRNEQFF
12 | NA | NA | TRBJ2-7 | TRBV5-1 | TGCGCCAGCAGCTCCACAAGCTACGAGCAGTACTTC | CASSSTSYEQYF
15 | NA | NA | TRBJ2-6 | TRBV2 | TGTGCCAGCCGCGAAGCCAGGGATGTGGCCAACGTCCTGACTTTC | CASREARDVANVLTF
17 | NA | TRBD1 | TRBJ2-2 | TRBV11-2 | TGTGCCAGCAGACCCTCTAAGACAGGGGCGAACACCGGGGAGCTGTTTTTT | CASRPSKTGANTGELFF